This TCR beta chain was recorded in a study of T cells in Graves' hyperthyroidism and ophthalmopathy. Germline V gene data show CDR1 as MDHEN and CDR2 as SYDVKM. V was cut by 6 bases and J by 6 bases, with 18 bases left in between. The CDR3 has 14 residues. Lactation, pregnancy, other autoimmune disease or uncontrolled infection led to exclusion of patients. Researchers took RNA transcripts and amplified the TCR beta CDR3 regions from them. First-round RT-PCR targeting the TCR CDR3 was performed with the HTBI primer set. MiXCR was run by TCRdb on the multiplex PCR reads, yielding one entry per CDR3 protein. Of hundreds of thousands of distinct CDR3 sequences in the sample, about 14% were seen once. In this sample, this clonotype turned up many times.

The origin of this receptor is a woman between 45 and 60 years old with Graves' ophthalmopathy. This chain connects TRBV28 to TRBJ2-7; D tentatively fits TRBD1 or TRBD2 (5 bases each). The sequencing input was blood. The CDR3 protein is CASSPPVGVGEQYF. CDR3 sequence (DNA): TGTGCCAGCAGCCCCCCTGTGGGGGTAGGCGAGCAGTACTTC.